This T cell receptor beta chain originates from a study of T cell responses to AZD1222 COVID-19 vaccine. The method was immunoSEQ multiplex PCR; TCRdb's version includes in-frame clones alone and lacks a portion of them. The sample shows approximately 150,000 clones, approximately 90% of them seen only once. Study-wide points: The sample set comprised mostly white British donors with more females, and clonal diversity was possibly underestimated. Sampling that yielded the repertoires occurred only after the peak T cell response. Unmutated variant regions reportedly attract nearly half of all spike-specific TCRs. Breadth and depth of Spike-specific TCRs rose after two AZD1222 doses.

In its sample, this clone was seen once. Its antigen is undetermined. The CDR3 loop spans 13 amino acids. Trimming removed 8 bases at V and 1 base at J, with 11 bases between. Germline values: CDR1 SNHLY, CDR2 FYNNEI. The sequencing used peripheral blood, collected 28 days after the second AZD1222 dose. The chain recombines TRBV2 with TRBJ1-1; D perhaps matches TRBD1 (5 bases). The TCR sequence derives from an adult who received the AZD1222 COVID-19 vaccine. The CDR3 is CASLGRKNTEAFF. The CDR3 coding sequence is TGTGCCAGCTTGGGACGGAAGAACACTGAAGCTTTCTTT.